This section outlines one T cell receptor beta chain sequence together with its context. There are a few counts of this clonotype. Its binding antigen is unknown. Within one base of it there is no much larger clone, and no base qualities were kept. Ends trimmed: V by 6 bases, J by 4 bases; bases unmatched to a gene: 6. In the germline V gene, CDR1 corresponds to MNHNS and CDR2 to SASEGT. The CDR3 contains 15 residues, cysteine and phenylalanine counted. Only the CDR3 region is kept as DNA, spanning 45 bases read in frame from base 1. The data stem from a study of T-cell reconstitution after alpha-beta-depleted transplantation in children (dated by TCRdb to the mid-2010s). As for the study more broadly: The study quantitatively tracked T-cell immune reconstitution after TCRalphabeta/CD19-depleted allogeneic hematopoietic cell transplantation in children using TCR repertoire profiling.

On the study overall, not on this receptor specifically: The high TCRbeta diversity at day 60 in some patients was ascribed to recipient T cells and intrathymic progenitors that had survived conditioning. Over subsequent months, a decline in hyperexpanded clone frequencies was noted, and after one year, T-cell counts and TCRbeta diversity were mostly ascribed to newly produced T cells. The apparently early alphabetaT-cell count recovery about two months after transplant was reportedly dependent on only several hundred rapidly expanded clones derived from non-depleted graft cells.

Taken with the paper, the label for treatment or condition translates to: allogeneic hematopoietic cell transplantation with graft depleted of TCRalphabeta T cells and CD19 B cells. TCRalphabeta/CD19-depleted allogeneic hematopoietic cell grafts were given to the transplant recipients, all of whom were children. Libraries were constructed by PCR. The sequencer listed for this sample is Illumina HiSeq 2500. To normalize quantification of the TCRbeta repertoire, the TCR libraries were built with molecular barcoding that relied on unique molecular identifiers. The public reads were reanalyzed by TCRdb: fastp trimming at Q25, MiXCR alignment, in-frame beta chains only. Each record represents a unique CDR3 protein, reported with the most common genes and DNA among its rows. The sample table shows about 900,000 distinct CDR3 sequences, and around 30% are seen once. About 28% of the sample comes from the top ten.

The source was PBMCs, mostly from graft donor cells, collected 360 days after TCRalphabeta/CD19-depleted stem cell transplant. The origin of this receptor is a boy under two years old who had a stem cell transplant for SCID, so the T cells may come from the graft donor. Recombination joined TRBV6-1 with TRBJ2-7; a stretch of 13 junction bases matches TRBD2. The CDR3 loop reads CASSRLAGGIYEQYF. The nucleotide sequence is given as TGTGCCAGCAGCCGACTAGCGGGGGGTATTTACGAGCAGTACTTC.